This T cell receptor (beta chain) stems from a study of blood T cells in healthy people across ages (dated by TCRdb to about 2015). Regarding the research as a whole: Template switching captured roughly one uniquely barcoded TCR beta cDNA molecule per two T cells in model experiments. The donors were split into four age groups: young (average about 15 years), middle-aged (39), aged (62) and long-lived (more than 80). The study analyzed two additional independent replicas of 1 million unique cDNA reads from the same blood draw for two donors, one aged 18 to 30 and one aged 80 or older. Age-related changes in TCR beta repertoire diversity were measured in the study by deep sequencing normalized with unique cDNA molecular identifiers. To avoid experimental bias, donors of different ages were randomly spread across the sequencing lanes.

Findings and caveats that apply to the study as a whole: Estimates of total diversity from one million sequenced T cells were regarded as lower bounds and underestimates. The percentage of naive T cells measured by flow cytometry correlated strongly with observed TCR beta diversity. Observed TCR beta diversity per million T cells fell roughly linearly with age, and a significant reduction was already apparent by age roughly 40. Compared with the aged group, the long-lived group had more naive CD4+ T cells, fewer expanded clones and increased TCR diversity, a pattern suggesting age selection. Because donor CMV infection status was unknown, age-related changes in expanded clonotypes were potentially confounded. Because profiling used bulk unsorted PBMCs, naive and antigen-experienced compartments could not be compared conclusively.

Comment on this clonotype: Its specific antigen is unknown. No clone much larger than this one lies a single base away; base qualities are absent.

Systemically healthy Caucasian individuals from Russia, 35 to 50 in total and aged about 6 to 95 years, were included as donors. Each donor gave 8 to 10 milliliters of peripheral blood, drawn into EDTA-treated Vacutainer tubes. Ficoll-Paque density-gradient centrifugation was used to isolate PBMCs, with at least 7 million per sample. Trizol reagent was used to extract total RNA from PBMCs, with at least 5.5 micrograms per sample. For every donor, flow cytometry on a PBMC aliquot measured the percentage of naive CD45RAhigh/CD27high T cells. Here V drops 6 bases and J drops 0 bases, and the junction holds 12 bases not matched to any gene. From its cysteine to its phenylalanine, the CDR3 spans 17 amino acids. The sequence is cut down to CDR3 DNA, 51 bases in frame from base 1. From the germline V gene (reference sequence), CDR1 is MNHNY and CDR2 is SVGAGI. The library was made by 5' RACE. TCRdb names Illumina HiSeq 2500 as the instrument used. A second PCR of about 7 to 12 cycles was run with a J-beta primer mix and a sample-barcoded 5' primer. A template-switch 5' adaptor carrying 12 random nucleotides introduced a unique molecular identifier onto each TCR beta cDNA molecule. Each sample yielded at least 2.5 million CDR3-containing paired-end reads. First-strand cDNA was synthesized from all RNA with the Mint cDNA synthesis kit, primed by a TRBC-specific oligonucleotide. All cDNA was treated with uracil-DNA glycosylase and then went through a first 18-cycle PCR with the universal primers M1SS and BC2_uni_R. In the source study's methods: For normalization, 1 million high-quality reads were randomly selected from each sample, with every read carrying a distinct molecular identifier. Instead of being binned into consensus sequences, reads that shared molecular identifiers were thrown out. MiTCR, run with a Q25 quality threshold and the strictest error-elimination algorithm, handled CDR3 identification, clonotype clustering and error correction. Lower-bound total TCR beta diversity was estimated with a nonparametric unseen species model using Euler transformation. TCRdb trimmed the raw reads at Q25, called clones with MiXCR and kept productive beta chains. One record per CDR3 amino acid sequence lists the most common genes and DNA. TCRdb's processing, not the authors', yielded these V and J calls. Across this sample there are 780,000 or so distinct CDR3 sequences, with roughly three fifths seen only once. The ten largest clones add up to roughly 24% of the sample.

The sequencing input was blood. The clonotype comes from a man aged 40-49 years in good health. The chain is encoded by TRBV6-6 joined to TRBJ2-3, and 7 junction bases match TRBD1. The sequenced DNA: TGTGCCAGCAGGAAACTGACCGGGACAGCGAGCACAGATACGCAGTATTTT. Translated, this is CASRKLTGTASTDTQYF.